A selection of T cell receptor beta chains follows, all from one sample in a study of cytomegalovirus exposure and HLA in healthy donors. Libraries were prepared by immunoSEQ multiplex PCR; TCRdb keeps only in-frame clonotypes and omits some of them. There are about 160,000 clones in the sample; approximately 72% occur only once, and roughly 2% lies in the top ten. The sample was PBMCs. Source of these receptors: a female donor in good health and CMV-seronegative. Both conserved end residues are part of each CDR3.

cdr3_aa,v_call
CASRQDYNEQFF,TRBV2
CASSVQITTNEKLFF,TRBV25-1
CASSQPGQGIYEQYF,TRBV4-2
CAWSADSVGYGYTF,TRBV30
CASSHGGNNYGYTF,TRBV5-4
CASSANPGKSGNTIYF,TRBV2
CASSQEVAGAIQETQYF,TRBV4-2
CASSYRGQEQFF,TRBV6-5
CAWSPTGWGEQYF,TRBV30
CASSIRQGAINYGYTF,TRBV19
CASSFRGTENTGELFF,TRBV27
CASSPGIDQETQYF,TRBV5-4
CATWNGGWDTEAFF,TRBV15
CASSVGTSGGGTQYF,TRBV9
CAWRKQQGDYGYTF,TRBV30
CASSQIPLAVQETQYF,TRBV5-1
CATLTQSSYNSPLHF,TRBV19
CASSHISNEQFF,TRBV11-2
CAWTTGNYGYTF,TRBV30
CASSRVGASTDTQYF,TRBV6-1
CASSQGRTGDTF,TRBV5-6
CATTDRGRTDTQYF,TRBV6-1
CASSLSRGGYEQYF,TRBV27
CASSVGDRAYGYTF,TRBV9
CASSINLAARRYTQYF,TRBV19
CASSLDIPVLATNEKLFF,TRBV5-1
CASSYVQGIPYSPLHF,TRBV6-5
CASRRTSGGVYEQYF,TRBV2
CASSDQGMNTEAFF,TRBV9
CASSAGQDHNEQFF,TRBV5-1
CASSHDSEGHLPPYYGYTF,TRBV5-7
CAWSPGLYYEQYF,TRBV30
CASSVTANNQPQHF,TRBV2
CASSNRVDNSPLHF,TRBV9
CASSFSHRGEAFF,TRBV27
CASSDQGRGDTEAFF,TRBV5-1
CASSLQGEQYF,TRBV7-9
CASSSSGGLNQPQHF,TRBV19
CASSLAPGGGYTF,TRBV7-2
CASSTITGTVSYEQYF,TRBV7-9
CASSSSPDTQYF,TRBV7-9
CASSLAGLLGEQFF,TRBV5-4
CASRRTGNTGELFF,TRBV7-3
CAWSVQLNTEAFF,TRBV30
CASSLGSLYEQYF,TRBV5-1
CASSIAENTGELFF,TRBV19
CASSSLRTGHMNTEAFF,TRBV7-9
CASSSGGLGNTIYF,TRBV2
CASSRPGQGAEQYF,TRBV28